This entry lists 13 T cell receptor beta chains sequenced from one sample in a study of low-dose radiotherapy and immunotherapy resistance in tumors. TRAV- and TRBV-specific primers were used for first-strand cDNA, which covered alpha and beta chains. It was with a constant-region primer and a V-primer adapter that TCRs were amplified over roughly 19 PCR cycles. From the reads, TCRdb called clonotypes with MiXCR, one entry per CDR3 protein. The sample yields about 60,000 distinct CDR3 sequences, 23% seen once. The time point here: after trial treatment. Described treatment: LDRT plus nivolumab, ipilimumab, low-dose cyclophosphamide and aspirin (RACIN trial). Sequencing was performed on PBMCs, taken after low-dose radiotherapy plus immunotherapy. These receptors were obtained from a male donor with prostate cancer.

This clonotype was seen at least ten times. V and J are TRBV5-1 and TRBJ1-1, with 7 bases identical to TRBD1. Germline trimming cut 4 bases from V and 5 bases from J; bases unmatched to any gene: 11. The germline V gene encodes CDR1 SGHRS and CDR2 YFSETQ. The CDR3 runs to 15 residues. The CDR3 bases are TGCGCCAGCAGCGAAAGACAGGGCCCTCGTACTGAAGCTTTCTTT. Encoded protein: CASSERQGPRTEAFF.

This clonotype was observed many times. The rearrangement links TRBV9 to TRBJ2-7, with D unresolved. V was pared by 3 bases and J by 6 bases, with 16 bases between. Germline values: CDR1 SGDLS, CDR2 YYNGEE. The CDR3 is 14 amino acids. The DNA of the CDR3 is TGTGCCAGCAGCGCCCACGTAGGAGCGAGCGAGCAGTACTTC. Translating gives CASSAHVGASEQYF.

This clonotype was recorded many times. J is TRBJ2-5 and V is TRBV3-1; D remains ambiguous. CDR1 is LGHDT, CDR2 YNNKEL, per germline (reference sequence). Trimming removed 1 base at V and 1 base at J, with 10 bases between. There are 15 residues in the CDR3. CDR3 residues: CASSQVTPSQETQYF. The CDR3 DNA reads TGTGCCAGCAGCCAAGTCACACCTAGCCAAGAGACCCAGTACTTC.

This clonotype has at least ten counts. The chain carries TRBV4-1 and TRBJ2-1; 10 positions agree with TRBD2. Germline V lookup: CDR1 MGHRA, CDR2 YSYEKL. The trim removed 1 base at V and 5 bases at J, leaving 11 bases unmatched. The CDR3 sequence is 18 residues long. CDR3 nucleotides: TGCGCCAGCAGCCAAGTCGGTAGCGGGAGGTCCCCGAACAATGAGCAGTTCTTC. This encodes CASSQVGSGRSPNNEQFF.

This clonotype was recorded many times. Its ends do not fully match the called genes, so a read error is possible. The chain has TRBV3-1 and TRBJ1-2; weak D call: TRBD1 (5 bases). The CDR3 is 12 amino acids. The germline V gene has CDR1 LGHDT and CDR2 YNNKEL (reference sequence). CDR3 DNA sequence: TGTGCCAGCGGCCAACGGGGGGACGGCTACACCTTC. This encodes CASGQRGDGYTF.

In its sample, this clonotype ranks as medium-sized. The J gene is TRBJ2-1, the V gene TRBV6-2 or TRBV6-3; 11 bases align to TRBD2. Per germline, CDR1 MNHEY and CDR2 SVGEGT. Trimming at V came to 5 bases and at J to 7 bases, leaving 10 bases not matched to a gene. This CDR3 has 16 residues. CDR3: CASSGGGTSGVNEQFF. The CDR3 DNA reads TGTGCCAGCAGTGGGGGTGGGACTAGCGGTGTAAATGAGCAGTTCTTC.

This clonotype was recorded many times. V and J are TRBV28 and TRBJ2-7; 11 bases are shared with TRBD1. Germline V gene sequence: CDR1 MDHEN, CDR2 SYDVKM. This CDR3 has 19 amino acids. Trimming at V came to 4 bases and at J to 1 base, leaving 15 bases not matched to a gene. The CDR3 region is CASSSSRDRGKRSSYEQYF. The CDR3 DNA follows: TGTGCCAGCAGTTCCTCCCGGGACAGGGGGAAACGAAGTTCCTACGAGCAGTACTTC.

This clonotype was seen ten or more times. This chain's CDR3 is CASSFGGGATDTQYF. Written as DNA, the CDR3 is TGTGCCAGCAGCTTCGGCGGGGGGGCAACAGATACGCAGTATTTT. The chain has TRBV7-9 and TRBJ2-3; 9 nucleotides match TRBD2. CDR1 and CDR2 from the germline V gene are SEHNR and FQNEAQ (reference sequence). This CDR3 spans 15 amino acids. With 3 bases clipped from V and 3 bases from J, the junction kept 4 bases outside the gene matches.

This clonotype is large by share. The chain carries TRBV7-2 and TRBJ2-7; 11 nucleotides match TRBD1. The junction had 6 bases not matched to a gene; V was cut back by 4 bases and J by 4 bases. This CDR3 contains 15 residues. CDR1 and CDR2 from the germline V gene are SGHTA and FQGNSA. CDR3 in amino acids: CASSSRTGGVYEQYF. The DNA of the CDR3 is TGTGCCAGCAGCTCTAGGACAGGGGGCGTTTACGAGCAGTACTTC.

Many counts were recorded for this clonotype. This chain links TRBV5-1 with TRBJ1-6, with TRBD1 matching 9 bases. The CDR3 runs 16 residues. CDR1 and CDR2 (germline): SGHRS, YFSETQ. Trimming removed 3 bases from V and 7 bases from J; junction bases left unmatched: 8. The CDR3 reads CASSSGPGQGNSPLHF. CDR3 bases: TGCGCCAGCAGCTCGGGCCCGGGACAGGGAAATTCACCCCTCCACTTT. The complete variable domain, with remaining parts taken from reference TRBV5-1 and TRBJ1-6, reads KAGVTQTPRYLIKTRGQQVTLSCSPISGHRSVSWYQQTPGQGLQFLFEYFSETQRNKGNFPGRFSGRQFSNSRSEMNVSTLELGDSALYLCASSSGPGQGNSPLHFGNGTRLTVT.

The sample holds a few counts of this clonotype. The genes are TRBV9 and TRBJ2-1; 14 positions agree with TRBD2. The CDR3 loop spans 15 amino acids. Trimming cost V 6 bases and J 6 bases; bases outside gene matches: 5. Germline values: CDR1 SGDLS, CDR2 YYNGEE. This chain's CDR3 is CASNQGLAGGNEQFF. The CDR3 bases are TGTGCCAGCAACCAAGGACTAGCGGGAGGCAATGAGCAGTTCTTC.

This clonotype was seen repeatedly, ten times or more. This chain links TRBV6-6 with TRBJ2-5; 9 nucleotides align to TRBD2. J lost 6 bases, V lost 7 bases, and 12 bases had no gene match. This CDR3 has 15 amino acids. The germline CDR1 and CDR2 sequences are MNHNY and SVGAGI (reference sequence). The CDR3 sequence: CASTKGGTSTKTQYF. CDR3 nucleotide sequence: TGTGCCAGCACAAAGGGGGGGACTAGCACGAAGACCCAGTACTTC.

The chain employs TRBV28 and TRBJ2-7; a weak D match, TRBD2 (5 bases). V lost 7 bases and J 4 bases, leaving 20 bases between the germline ends. The CDR3 spans 15 residues. CDR1 is MDHEN and CDR2 is SYDVKM in the germline V gene. The CDR3 reads CASNDRGERRYEQYF. For the CDR3, the DNA is TGTGCCAGCAACGACCGTGGGGAGCGGCGGTACGAGCAGTACTTC.